A single sample gave rise to the 18 T cell receptor beta chains below, sequenced in a study of T-cell reconstitution after alpha-beta-depleted transplantation in children. A TCRbeta library incorporating unique molecular identifiers was prepared. TCRdb reprocessed the PCR reads via MiXCR and lists one record per CDR3 protein. Among about 110,000 distinct CDR3 sequences listed, roughly 24% were seen once. The specimen was PBMCs, mostly from graft donor cells, collected 180 days after TCRalphabeta/CD19-depleted stem cell transplant. The origin of the receptors is a male patient aged 2 to 9 who had a stem cell transplant for chronic granulomatous disease, so the T cells may come from the graft donor.

This clonotype showed up many times. V usage is TRBV7-2 and J usage is TRBJ2-3; TRBD2 might be the D (6 bases). The CDR3 consists of 15 residues. V gave up 1 base and J gave up 4 bases, with 12 bases separating them. Germline V gene data show CDR1 as SGHTA and CDR2 as FQGNSA. Here the CDR3 reads CASSLGDLASDTQYF. As DNA, the CDR3 is TGTGCCAGCAGCTTAGGGGACCTAGCGTCAGATACGCAGTATTTT.

This clonotype has just a few counts. V usage is TRBV20-1 and J usage is TRBJ1-3; a possible D gene is TRBD1 (6 bases). The CDR3 consists of 13 residues. Looked up from germline, CDR1 is DFQATT and CDR2 is SNEGSKA (reference sequence). The germline V and J ends were trimmed by 3 bases and 11 bases, with 17 bases remaining between them. CDR3 amino acids: CSASRGDGLAIYF. DNA for the CDR3: TGCAGTGCTAGTAGGGGGGACGGACTAGCCATATATTTT.

This clonotype was picked up many times. The V gene is TRBV10-3, the J gene TRBJ2-7, with 9 nucleotides matching TRBD1. This CDR3 has 16 amino acids. The trim removed 6 bases at V and 2 bases at J, leaving 11 bases unmatched. Germline loops: CDR1 ENHRY, CDR2 SYGVKD. As DNA, the CDR3 is TGTGCCATCAGCACACATTCCGGGACAGGGACCTACGAGCAGTACTTC. The encoded protein is CAISTHSGTGTYEQYF.

The rearrangement uses TRBV29-1 and TRBJ1-1; D not certain. Looked up from germline, CDR1 is SQVTM and CDR2 is ANQGSEA. The CDR3 length is 13 residues. Trimming pared 5 bases from V and 1 base from J, leaving 11 bases between. The CDR3 nucleotides are TGCAGCGTTCGAGTCAGCTCGAACACTGAAGCTTTCTTT. Translating gives CSVRVSSNTEAFF.

This clonotype was detected ten times or more. Here the CDR3 DNA reads TGCGCCAGCAGCTCGGGACAGCTCTATGGCTACACCTTC. This codes for CASSSGQLYGYTF. This chain uses TRBV5-1 with TRBJ1-2; 7 nucleotides match TRBD1. V gave up 3 bases and J gave up 4 bases; unmatched junction bases: 3. The CDR3 is 13 residues long. The germline gives CDR1 SGHRS, CDR2 YFSETQ.

This clonotype occurred many times. The chain uses TRBV5-1 and TRBJ2-3, with 10 bases matching TRBD2. Trimming at V came to 2 bases and at J to 0 bases, leaving 3 bases not matched to a gene. CDR3 size: 16 residues. Germline assignment: CDR1 SGHRS and CDR2 YFSETQ. CDR3 nucleotide sequence: TGCGCCAGCAGCTTACTAGCGGGGACTAGCACAGATACGCAGTATTTT. Protein product: CASSLLAGTSTDTQYF.

At least ten counts were recorded for this clonotype. The gene calls are TRBV5-1 and TRBJ2-5, with D unresolved. The germline V and J ends were trimmed by 4 bases and 4 bases, with 5 bases remaining between them. CDR1 and CDR2 from the germline V gene are SGHRS and YFSETQ. This CDR3 comprises 11 residues. As DNA, the CDR3 is TGCGCCAGCAGCATAAGAGAGACCCAGTACTTC. It translates to CASSIRETQYF.

This clonotype showed up many times. The rearrangement uses TRBV20-1 and TRBJ1-2; unclear D gene. With 0 bases removed from V and 5 bases from J, the gap between germline ends came to 16 bases. Germline V gene data show CDR1 as DFQATT and CDR2 as SNEGSKA (reference sequence). This CDR3 comprises 15 residues. CDR3 nucleotide sequence: TGCAGTGCTAGAGATCCTTGGGGAGGAGGTTATGGCTACACCTTC. This gives the protein CSARDPWGGGYGYTF.

The J gene is TRBJ2-2, the V gene TRBV20-1; D uncertain. From germline, CDR1 is DFQATT and CDR2 SNEGSKA (reference sequence). The CDR3 extends over 12 amino acids. Trimming stripped 0 bases from V and 8 bases from J, with 7 bases between. The CDR3 sequence: CSARDPNGELFF. The CDR3, as DNA: TGCAGTGCTAGAGATCCCAATGGGGAGCTGTTTTTT.

At least ten counts were recorded for this clonotype. This chain links TRBV4-1 with TRBJ2-2, with TRBD2 identical over 12 bases. Per germline, CDR1 MGHRA and CDR2 YSYEKL. The CDR3 spans 17 residues. V was pared by 4 bases and J by 3 bases, with 6 bases of the junction left unmatched. CDR3 protein: CASSPFLAGGDTGELFF. Written as DNA, the CDR3 is TGCGCCAGCAGCCCCTTCCTAGCGGGAGGGGACACCGGGGAGCTGTTTTTT.

This clonotype was seen more than once but under ten times. The J gene is TRBJ1-5, the V gene TRBV6-1; D unclear. This CDR3 comprises 14 residues. V shed 3 bases and J shed 4 bases, with 10 bases lying between them. CDR1 and CDR2 (germline): MNHNS, SASEGT. In DNA, the CDR3 is TGTGCCAGCAGTGACAGGTCGTTAAATCAGCCCCAGCATTTT. The encoded protein is CASSDRSLNQPQHF.

This clonotype has just a few counts. This sequence joins TRBV5-6 and TRBJ2-3; D gene uncertain. The CDR3 totals 15 residues. V was cut by 1 base and J by 2 bases, with 11 bases left in between. Germline values: CDR1 SGHDT, CDR2 YYEEEE. CDR3 bases: TGTGCCAGCAGCTTGTTCCGACAAGTCACAGATACGCAGTATTTT. This encodes CASSLFRQVTDTQYF.

This rearrangement joins TRBV6-5 to TRBJ2-1, with TRBD2 identical over 11 bases. The V gene end was trimmed by 0 bases and the J gene end by 8 bases; junction bases not matched to a gene: 3. The CDR3 has 15 residues. Germline V gene lookup returns CDR1 MNHEY and CDR2 SVGAGI. The CDR3 DNA follows: TGTGCCAGCAGTTACTCTAGCGGGGGGGCCTATGAGCAGTTCTTC. Residues: CASSYSSGGAYEQFF.

The J gene is TRBJ1-1, the V gene TRBV12-3 or TRBV12-4; D may be TRBD1 (5 bases). The V and J ends lost 7 bases and 6 bases respectively, with 15 bases between them. This CDR3 spans 13 amino acids. CDR3 amino acids: CASTRRQGSEAFF. The CDR3 nucleotides read TGTGCCAGCACCCGGCGGCAGGGTTCTGAAGCTTTCTTT.

The chain couples TRBV10-3 to TRBJ2-3, with 10 bases identical to TRBD2. Germline trimming cut 0 bases from V and 4 bases from J; bases unmatched to any gene: 4. The length of the CDR3 is 16 residues. Germline CDR1 reads ENHRY; CDR2 reads SYGVKD. The CDR3, as DNA: TGTGCCATCAGTGAGTCCAGACTAGCGGGCCCAGATACGCAGTATTTT. Translated: CAISESRLAGPDTQYF.

The CDR3 DNA reads as TGTGCCATCAGTGAGTCATTTTTGTCTGAAGCTTTCTTT. Its translation: CAISESFLSEAFF. This chain uses TRBV10-3 with TRBJ1-1; D remains ambiguous. Germline V gene sequence: CDR1 ENHRY, CDR2 SYGVKD. V lost 0 bases and J 6 bases, leaving 8 bases between the germline ends. This CDR3 contains 13 residues.

At least ten counts were recorded for this clonotype. The chain employs TRBV5-1 and TRBJ2-3; maybe TRBD2 (7 bases). Looked up from germline, CDR1 is SGHRS and CDR2 is YFSETQ. Trimming removed 4 bases from V and 4 bases from J, with 13 bases in between. This CDR3 is 14 amino acids long. CDR3 sequence: CASSRGGNADTQYF. The CDR3 coding sequence is TGCGCCAGCAGCAGGGGGGGAAACGCAGATACGCAGTATTTT.

The chain joins TRBV12-3 or TRBV12-4 to TRBJ2-5; perhaps TRBD1 as D (5 bases). The CDR3 totals 15 residues. The V and J ends lost 4 bases and 3 bases respectively, with 15 bases between them. CDR3 bases: TGTGCCAGCAGTTCCCGGCCAGGGAAAGAAGAGACCCAGTACTTC. The encoded protein is CASSSRPGKEETQYF.